The rows below give T cell receptor beta chains drawn from one sample of a study of CD8+ T cells in alopecia areata. This table comes from immunoSEQ multiplex PCR, and its TCRdb copy is limited to in-frame clones, with some not included. This sample has 200,000 to 250,000 clones, with over 40% found just once. The input for sequencing was CD4+ T cells sorted from blood, taken around week 37, from a patient treated with tofacitinib. The receptors originated from a human donor with alopecia areata. Each CDR3 is given with its conserved first and last residue. D genes are given only for firm matches. Expanded clones are given a class, and other clones once, few, many or no size at all.

TGTGCCAGCAGCCAAGGCCAGGGTGATAATCAGCCCCAGCATTTT,CASSQGQGDNQPQHF,many,TRBV4-2,TRBJ1-5,-
TGCAGCGTTGAGGGTTTGAGCGCTGGCTACACCTTC,CSVEGLSAGYTF,few,TRBV29-1,TRBJ1-2,-
TGCAGCGTATCTTCAGGGGACACCATATATTTT,CSVSSGDTIYF,few,TRBV29-1,TRBJ1-3,-
TGTGCCAGCAGCCCCCCTAGCGGGGCACAAGAGACCCAGTACTTC,CASSPPSGAQETQYF,-,TRBV7-8,TRBJ2-5,TRBD2
TGCAGCGTTTCTAAGGGATCTGCCTACGAGCAGTACTTC,CSVSKGSAYEQYF,-,TRBV29-1,TRBJ2-7,-
TGTGCCACCAGCAGAGGGGGGGCAGGGGAAAAACTGTTTTTT,CATSRGGAGEKLFF,many,TRBV15,TRBJ1-4,-
TGTGCCAGCAGTCCGGGGACCGACCGGTATTTT,CASSPGTDRYF,-,TRBV6-1,TRBJ2-3,-
TGTGCCATCAGTGAGCGCCAGGGGCCGGGATCAGGAGAGACCCAGTACTTC,CAISERQGPGSGETQYF,-,TRBV10-3,TRBJ2-5,-
TGTGCCAGCAGCCCTGGGACGGTGGTGGGGGAGCAGTACTTC,CASSPGTVVGEQYF,-,TRBV9,TRBJ2-7,-
TGTGCCAGCACTCAAAGGGAGACCCAGTACTTC,CASTQRETQYF,-,TRBV28,TRBJ2-5,-